This TCR beta chain was identified during a study of beta chain features in type 1 diabetes. Study-level points and caveats: Shorter TCRB CDR3s, moderately but significantly so, marked every one of the four CD4+ subsets in Type 1 diabetes patients.

Expressed TCRB transcripts were sequenced after all isolated RNA was converted to cDNA. Generated by immunoSEQ multiplex PCR, the TCRdb table keeps only in-frame clones and is missing some. The sample lists under 250,000 clones, roughly 13% occurring once. In its sample, this clone was seen a few times. Its antigen is undetermined. There are 15 residues in the CDR3. V lost 2 bases and J lost 2, with 10 bases in between. Germline V lookup: CDR1 MGHDK, CDR2 SYGVNS. The TCR was taken from a young man with type 1 diabetes. The rearrangement joins TRBV25-1 to TRBJ1-3, with D unresolved. Sequencing was done on a sample of naive CD4+ T cells from blood. CDR3 nucleotide sequence: TGTGCCAGCAGTGAACCGGACGGGGCTGGAAACACCATATATTTT. Its translation is CASSEPDGAGNTIYF. Full variable domain (missing parts from reference TRBV25-1 and TRBJ1-3): EADIYQTPRYLVIGTGKKITLECSQTMGHDKMYWYQQDPGMELHLIHYSYGVNSTEKGDLSSESTVSRIRTEHFPLTLESARPSHTSQYLCASSEPDGAGNTIYFGEGSWLTVV.